The clone carrying this T cell receptor (beta chain) turned up a few times. The antigen remains unidentified. The data were obtained in a study of blood T cells in healthy people across ages. Findings and caveats of the study: It was the long-lived donors that had more naive CD4+ cells and higher diversity than aged donors. Samples with more naive T cells showed higher observed beta diversity.

The use of a sample-barcoded 5' primer and a J-beta primer mix characterized a second PCR of roughly 7 to 12 cycles. TCRdb re-called the 5' RACE reads with MiXCR, one entry per CDR3 protein. This sample yields 1.8 million or so distinct CDR3 sequences, of which about 39% are seen a single time; 23% belongs to the top ten. CDR1 is MGHRA and CDR2 is YSYEKL in the germline V gene. Trimming removed 3 bases from V and 4 bases from J, with 12 bases in between. CDR3 length: 14 residues. Sequencing was done on a sample of blood. The origin of this receptor is a human donor in good health. The rearrangement links TRBV4-1 to TRBJ1-2; D might be TRBD1 (5 bases). This CDR3 reads CASSHPPGGYGYTF. In DNA form, the CDR3 reads TGCGCCAGCAGCCATCCCCCTGGGGGCTATGGCTACACCTTC.